Below are 12 T cell receptor beta chains sequenced from a single sample in a study of T cells in Graves' hyperthyroidism and ophthalmopathy. RNA transcripts served as the template for amplifying TCR beta CDR3 regions. The primer set for the first-round RT-PCR of the TCR CDR3 was HTBI. From the multiplex PCR reads, TCRdb called clonotypes with MiXCR, one entry per CDR3 protein. This sample has a few hundred thousand distinct CDR3 sequences; around a sixth occur once, and the top ten carry roughly 13%. The specimen sequenced was blood. The receptors come from a woman under 30 with Graves' hyperthyroidism.

This clonotype was observed a few times. CDR3 protein: CATSRPGTVYTEAFF. The CDR3 region has the DNA TGTGCCACCAGCAGACCCGGGACAGTTTACACTGAAGCTTTCTTT. V is TRBV15 and J is TRBJ1-1; 7 nucleotides line up with TRBD1. The CDR3 loop spans 15 amino acids. The V gene end was trimmed by 2 bases and the J gene end by 3 bases; junction bases not matched to a gene: 6. Germline V gene lookup returns CDR1 LNHNV and CDR2 YYDKDF (reference sequence).

This clonotype was counted many times. The J gene is TRBJ2-2, the V gene TRBV12-3 or TRBV12-4; 8 bases align to TRBD2. The CDR3 sequence is 15 residues long. With 6 bases clipped from V and 2 bases from J, the junction kept 5 bases outside the gene matches. In DNA form, the CDR3 reads TGTGCCAGCAGCGGAACTAGCGGAAACACCGGGGAGCTGTTTTTT. Its protein is CASSGTSGNTGELFF.

In this sample, this clonotype turned up many times. The V call is TRBV24-1, the J call TRBJ2-3; 10 bases line up with TRBD2. There are 18 residues in the CDR3. The V and J ends lost 2 bases and 5 bases, in that order; junction bases with no gene match: 12. Germline V CDR1 and CDR2: KGHDR, SFDVKD. CDR3 sequence: CATSDSTFSGGSEDTQYF. CDR3 sequence (DNA): TGTGCCACCAGTGATTCGACGTTTAGCGGGGGGTCAGAAGATACGCAGTATTTT.

This clonotype was seen repeatedly, ten times or more. This chain connects TRBV20-1 to TRBJ2-7; 8 nucleotides line up with TRBD1. Trimming at V came to 7 bases and at J to 3 bases, leaving 11 bases not matched to a gene. The CDR3 is made up of 14 amino acids. Germline lookup yields CDR1 DFQATT and CDR2 SNEGSKA (reference sequence). The CDR3 here is CSVGDRSQIYEQYF. CDR3 nucleotides: TGCAGTGTTGGGGACAGGTCTCAGATCTACGAGCAGTACTTC.

This clonotype was recorded at least ten times. The chain combines TRBV7-6 with TRBJ2-1; 12 nucleotides align to TRBD2. The V and J ends lost 4 bases and 2 bases, in that order; junction bases with no gene match: 6. Germline lookup yields CDR1 SGHVS and CDR2 FNYEAQ. The CDR3 is made up of 17 amino acids. CDR3 amino acids: CASSSRLAGETYNEQFF. The DNA for the CDR3 is TGTGCCAGCAGCTCGAGACTAGCGGGGGAAACCTACAATGAGCAGTTCTTC.

The chain links TRBV14 to TRBJ2-1; D not resolved. Per the germline V gene, CDR1 is SGHDN and CDR2 is FVKESK. Trimming took off 2 bases at V and 9 bases at J, with 23 bases between the two ends. This CDR3 has 17 residues. CDR3 residues: CASSQFAGTTYNSEQFF. The DNA of the CDR3 is TGTGCCAGCAGCCAATTTGCAGGAACTACCTACAATAGTGAGCAGTTCTTC.

This clonotype has ten or more counts. V and J are TRBV28 and TRBJ1-1; D unclear. V lost 2 bases to trimming and J lost 2 bases, with 12 bases between them. Germline loops: CDR1 MDHEN, CDR2 SYDVKM. The CDR3 runs to 15 residues. CDR3 sequence: CASSLQSQRNTEAFF. For the CDR3, the DNA is TGTGCCAGCAGTTTACAGTCGCAGAGAAACACTGAAGCTTTCTTT.

This clonotype showed up just once. V and J are TRBV5-1 and TRBJ2-7; 8 bases agree with TRBD1. CDR1 is SGHRS, CDR2 YFSETQ, per germline. The CDR3 runs 16 residues. Trimming cost V 3 bases and J 2 bases; bases outside gene matches: 10. This CDR3 reads CASSSTTGTGAYEQYF. The CDR3 DNA follows: TGCGCCAGCAGCTCAACAACCGGGACAGGAGCCTACGAGCAGTACTTC.

This sequence joins TRBV6-1 and TRBJ1-2; D is undetermined. CDR1 is MNHNS, CDR2 SASEGT, per germline. The CDR3 length is 13 residues. Trimming removed 4 bases from V and 8 bases from J, with 14 bases in between. CDR3 sequence: CASSGARKGGYTF. The CDR3 bases are TGTGCCAGCAGTGGAGCGCGGAAAGGGGGCTACACCTTC.

This clonotype was counted at least ten times. The chain is built from TRBV28 and TRBJ1-5, with 7 bases lining up with TRBD1. This CDR3 contains 15 residues. V shed 2 bases and J 0 bases; nucleotides not matched to a gene: 1. Germline assignment: CDR1 MDHEN and CDR2 SYDVKM. The CDR3 is CASSLTGDSNQPQHF. The DNA of the CDR3 is TGTGCCAGCAGTTTAACAGGGGATAGCAATCAGCCCCAGCATTTT.

CDR3 residues: CSASGGQGLAGEQFF. CDR3 nucleotide sequence: TGCAGTGCTAGTGGTGGCCAGGGGCTAGCGGGCGAGCAGTTCTTC. The chain joins TRBV20-1 to TRBJ2-1; 8 bases match TRBD2. The junction had 14 bases not matched to a gene; V was cut back by 3 bases and J by 10 bases. The CDR3 is made up of 15 amino acids. CDR1 is DFQATT and CDR2 is SNEGSKA in the germline V gene (reference sequence).

J is TRBJ1-6 and V is TRBV7-9; TRBD1 might be the D (5 bases). Germline CDR1 SEHNR, CDR2 FQNEAQ (reference sequence). V was clipped by 3 bases and J by 13 bases, with 7 bases between them. CDR3 length equals 11 residues. In nucleotides, the CDR3 is TGTGCCAGCAGCTTGGGGGGTCCCCTCCACTTT. It encodes CASSLGGPLHF.